Shown below are 2 T cell receptor beta chains from a single sample sequenced in a study of blood T cell repertoires in COVID-19. Only in-frame clones appear in the TCRdb table, and some are missing; sequencing was by immunoSEQ multiplex PCR. The table has a few hundred thousand clones, over 75% seen once. Material for sequencing was PBMCs or T cells enriched from blood (not recorded which). These receptors were collected from a woman in her 50s who had recovered from COVID-19.

The chain carries TRBV5-6 and TRBJ1-4; the D is unclear. Germline CDR1 and CDR2: SGHDT and YYEEEE. V was shortened by 1 base and J by 6 bases, with 10 bases between the two germline ends. The CDR3 runs to 14 residues. CDR3 protein: CASSLRGYDEKLFF. CDR3 coding DNA: TGTGCCAGCAGCTTGCGAGGGTACGATGAAAAACTGTTTTTT.

The V gene is TRBV4-1, the J gene TRBJ2-2, with 8 bases fitting TRBD2. Unmatched junction bases numbered 17, after V lost 4 bases and J lost 4 bases. Germline V lookup: CDR1 MGHRA, CDR2 YSYEKL. The CDR3 is 19 residues long. CDR3 in amino acids: CASSRTSSGRGLGTGELFF. The CDR3 nucleotides read TGCGCCAGCAGCCGGACCTCTAGCGGGCGAGGCCTTGGCACCGGGGAGCTGTTTTTT.